Following are 17 T cell receptor beta chains from one sample sequenced in a study of cytomegalovirus exposure and HLA in healthy donors. The PCR contained 60 Vbeta and 13 Jbeta primers. Only in-frame clones appear in the TCRdb table, and some are missing; sequencing was by immunoSEQ multiplex PCR. The data show about 190,000 clones, around 82% seen once. Specimen: PBMCs. The receptors were gathered from a woman in her 30s in good health and CMV-seropositive.

V is TRBV4-1 and J is TRBJ1-6; 7 bases are shared with TRBD1. V lost 1 base, J lost 7 bases, and 4 bases stayed unmatched. CDR1 and CDR2 from the germline V gene are MGHRA and YSYEKL. The CDR3 contains 15 residues. The CDR3 nucleotides read TGCGCCAGCAGCCAAGGGGGGACAGTGAATTCACCCCTCCACTTT. Its protein is CASSQGGTVNSPLHF.

This clone was seen a single time. This chain uses TRBV11-3 with TRBJ1-6; 9 bases fit TRBD1. Trimming cost V 6 bases and J 9 bases; bases outside gene matches: 3. Per the germline V gene, CDR1 is SGHNT and CDR2 is YENEEA. This CDR3 contains 13 residues. CDR3 protein: CASSWTGASPLHF. In nucleotides, the CDR3 is TGTGCCAGCAGTTGGACAGGGGCTTCACCCCTCCACTTT.

The genes are TRBV2 and TRBJ2-2; D is undetermined. The V end was cut by 3 bases, the J end by 2 bases, with 16 bases between. The CDR3 spans 17 residues. Looked up from germline, CDR1 is SNHLY and CDR2 is FYNNEI. CDR3 sequence (DNA): TGTGCCAGCAGTGAGGGTTGGCGGAGACCTAACACCGGGGAGCTGTTTTTT. The encoded protein is CASSEGWRRPNTGELFF. The complete variable domain, with remaining parts taken from reference TRBV2 and TRBJ2-2, reads EPEVTQTPSHQVTQMGQEVILRCVPISNHLYFYWYRQILGQKVEFLVSFYNNEISEKSEIFDDQFSVERPDGSNFTLKIRSTKLEDSAMYFCASSEGWRRPNTGELFFGEGSRLTVL.

The chain combines TRBV7-2 with TRBJ2-6; 8 bases are a match to TRBD1. After removal of 8 bases from V and 2 bases from J, the junction contained 8 bases not matched to a gene. Germline V lookup: CDR1 SGHTA, CDR2 FQGNSA. The CDR3 spans 16 residues. In DNA, the CDR3 is TGTGCCAGCCATCTGCGGACAGGGACTGGGGCCAACGTCCTGACTTTC. Protein product: CASHLRTGTGANVLTF.

The gene calls are TRBV9 and TRBJ2-2, with D maybe TRBD2 (7 bases). The germline CDR1 and CDR2 sequences are SGDLS and YYNGEE. Trimming took 1 base from V and 2 from J, leaving 18 bases between them. CDR3 length: 18 residues. CDR3 loop: CASSVSRGGGHNTGELFF. CDR3 nucleotide sequence: TGTGCCAGCAGCGTATCTCGAGGGGGGGGCCATAACACCGGGGAGCTGTTTTTT.

This chain links TRBV9 with TRBJ1-3; 10 nucleotides line up with TRBD1. V lost 2 bases and J lost 2; bases outside the gene matches: 1. This CDR3 has 15 residues. Germline V CDR1 and CDR2: SGDLS, YYNGEE. For the CDR3, the DNA is TGTGCCAGCAGCGTCGGGACAGGGGCTGGAAACACCATATATTTT. Translated, it gives CASSVGTGAGNTIYF. Complete variable domain (other parts from reference TRBV9 and TRBJ1-3): DSGVTQTPKHLITATGQRVTLRCSPRSGDLSVYWYQQSLDQGLQFLIQYYNGEERAKGNILERFSAQQFPDLHSELNLSSLELGDSALYFCASSVGTGAGNTIYFGEGSWLTVV.

The rearrangement links TRBV5-1 to TRBJ2-7; 7 nucleotides match TRBD1. The CDR3 sequence is 14 residues long. The germline V gene has CDR1 SGHRS and CDR2 YFSETQ. Trimming cost V 6 bases and J 0 bases; bases outside gene matches: 6. CDR3: CASTGTAGSYEQYF. The CDR3 nucleotides read TGCGCCAGCACCGGGACAGCCGGCTCCTACGAGCAGTACTTC.

The J gene is TRBJ2-7, the V gene TRBV11-3; TRBD2 agrees at 7 bases. Germline V gene lookup returns CDR1 SGHNT and CDR2 YENEEA. CDR3 length equals 15 residues. Trimming removed 2 bases from V and 1 base from J; junction bases left unmatched: 5. CDR3 region: CASSLYGLGSYEQYF. As DNA, the CDR3 is TGTGCCAGCAGCTTATATGGACTAGGGTCCTACGAGCAGTACTTC.

The chain carries TRBV7-6 and TRBJ1-1, with D possibly being TRBD1 (5 bases). The CDR3 spans 15 residues. Germline assignment: CDR1 SGHVS and CDR2 FNYEAQ. V shed 3 bases and J shed 7 bases, with 18 bases lying between them. CDR3 DNA sequence: TGTGCCAGCAGCTTGGACACCCACAGGTGGGATGAAGCTTTCTTT. It specifies CASSLDTHRWDEAFF. The full variable domain, rest sourced from reference TRBV7-6 and TRBJ1-1, is GAGVSQSPRYKVTKRGQDVALRCDPISGHVSLYWYRQALGQGPEFLTYFNYEAQQDKSGLPNDRFSAERPEGSISTLTIQRTEQRDSAMYRCASSLDTHRWDEAFFGQGTRLTVV.

V is TRBV5-1 and J is TRBJ2-6, with unresolved D. The germline CDR1 and CDR2 sequences are SGHRS and YFSETQ. The CDR3 length is 15 residues. Trimming took off 1 base at V and 2 bases at J, with 7 bases between the two ends. CDR3 sequence reads: CASSLSLPGANVLTF. DNA of the CDR3: TGCGCCAGCAGCTTGAGCCTCCCTGGGGCCAACGTCCTGACTTTC.

The chain couples TRBV4-1 to TRBJ1-3; a weak D match, TRBD1 (6 bases). Germline lookup yields CDR1 MGHRA and CDR2 YSYEKL. The CDR3 loop spans 13 amino acids. Trimming pared 4 bases from V and 2 bases from J, leaving 6 bases between. Here the CDR3 reads CASSRTAGNTIYF. For the CDR3, the DNA is TGCGCCAGCAGCCGGACAGCTGGAAACACCATATATTTT.

DNA for the CDR3: TGTGCCAGCACTTCACGGAATGAGCAGTTCTTC. It specifies CASTSRNEQFF. The chain links TRBV7-8 to TRBJ2-1; D remains unclear. The CDR3 has 11 residues. V lost 7 bases to trimming and J lost 7 bases, with 8 bases between them. CDR1 SGHVS and CDR2 FQNEAQ come from the germline V gene. The full variable domain, in which reference TRBV7-8 and TRBJ2-1 provide the parts outside the CDR3, is GAGVSQSPRYKVAKRGQDVALRCDPISGHVSLFWYQQALGQGPEFLTYFQNEAQLDKSGLPSDRFFAERPEGSVSTLKIQRTQQEDSAVYLCASTSRNEQFFGPGTRLTVL.

The CDR3 reads CASSGRDSEVTQYF. The CDR3, as DNA: TGTGCCAGCAGCGGCCGGGACTCTGAGGTGACCCAGTACTTC. J is TRBJ2-5 and V is TRBV9, with D possibly TRBD2 on 6 matching bases. The length of the CDR3 is 14 residues. Per germline, CDR1 SGDLS and CDR2 YYNGEE. V was pared by 3 bases and J by 7 bases, with 16 bases between.

The CDR3 DNA sequence: TGTGCCAGCTCATCCGACAGGAGAATGGTCAACGAGCAGTACTTC. Translation gives CASSSDRRMVNEQYF. This sequence joins TRBV18 and TRBJ2-7; perhaps TRBD1 as D (6 bases). There are 15 residues in the CDR3. The V end lost 5 bases, the J end lost 5 bases, and 19 bases lay between the germline ends. Germline V gene lookup returns CDR1 KGHSH and CDR2 LQKENI.

The chain recombines TRBV7-9 with TRBJ2-2; 7 nucleotides match TRBD2. Trimming removed 1 base from V and 3 bases from J; junction bases left unmatched: 2. The CDR3 loop spans 15 amino acids. Germline V gene lookup returns CDR1 SEHNR and CDR2 FQNEAQ (reference sequence). This CDR3 is CASSLVGRDTGELFF. CDR3 nucleotide sequence: TGTGCCAGCAGCTTAGTAGGGAGGGACACCGGGGAGCTGTTTTTT.

This clone was seen only once. The chain is built from TRBV28 and TRBJ1-2; 9 bases align to TRBD1. CDR3 length equals 14 residues. After removal of 5 bases from V and 6 bases from J, the junction contained 7 bases not matched to a gene. Per germline, CDR1 MDHEN and CDR2 SYDVKM. CDR3 loop: CASSNRGRRNGYTF. The CDR3 coding sequence is TGTGCCAGCAGTAACAGGGGGCGACGTAATGGCTACACCTTC.

V gene TRBV7-8 combines with J gene TRBJ1-5; TRBD1 might be the D (5 bases). Per the germline V gene, CDR1 is SGHVS and CDR2 is FQNEAQ. The CDR3 is made up of 16 amino acids. Deletions cut 1 base from V and 3 bases from J, with 13 bases between. CDR3 region: CASSLGGTPLNQPQHF. CDR3 in DNA: TGTGCCAGCAGCTTAGGCGGGACCCCTCTCAATCAGCCCCAGCATTTT.